A selection of T cell receptor beta chains follows, all from one sample in a study of T cells expressing NK-cell markers. From its re-call of the 5' RACE reads, TCRdb lists each CDR3 protein once, without DNA. The sample totals about 300,000 distinct CDR3 sequences. Source material: blood T cells: a sorted CD56 or NKG2C T cell subset, CD4+ or CD8+ T cells, or bulk PBMC T cells (not recorded which). The receptors were gathered from a woman aged 18 to 75 in good health. CDR3s include the opening cysteine and the closing phenylalanine or tryptophan. Fields, in order: J gene, V gene, CDR3 protein.

TRBJ2-1	TRBV12-3/TRBV12-4	CASRPDRSSYNEQFF
TRBJ2-5	TRBV10-3	CAISDPGTGGETQYF
TRBJ2-3	TRBV21-1	CASSRNLSGGHTDTQYF
TRBJ1-1	TRBV28	CASSQWDGGATDHTGTEAFF
TRBJ2-2	TRBV7-2	CASSLAGGILTGELFF
TRBJ1-4	TRBV4-1	CASSQAADGAANEKLFF
TRBJ2-1	TRBV7-2	CASSLVSVSSYNEQFF
TRBJ2-7	TRBV18	CASSGGVRGGYEQYF
TRBJ1-4	TRBV14	CASSQALGGYKLFF
TRBJ2-3	TRBV12-3/TRBV12-4	CASSLVPGYSTDTQYF
TRBJ1-1	TRBV6-1	CASSELGVNTEAFF
TRBJ2-1	TRBV4-2	CASRREGRDNEQFF
TRBJ1-4	TRBV5-1	CASSRLPGQINEKLFF
TRBJ2-3	TRBV20-1	CSARDGQRSTDTQYF
TRBJ2-1	TRBV20-1	CSATPRRGNEQFF
TRBJ2-5	TRBV7-2	CASSLYGSRTRETQYF
TRBJ1-1	TRBV12-3/TRBV12-4	CASTWWVNPGRNTEAFF
TRBJ2-5	TRBV19	CASSTGMMPQETQYF
TRBJ2-3	TRBV20-1	CSALAGGTDTQYF
TRBJ2-5	TRBV9	CASSVVGSGKETQYF
TRBJ2-3	TRBV14	CASSQWRGNTDTQYF
TRBJ1-4	TRBV4-3	CASSQGDRGEKLFF
TRBJ2-1	TRBV7-9	CASSFTSGSYNEQFF
TRBJ1-6	TRBV4-2	CASSYTARQGDSPLHF
TRBJ1-1	TRBV18	CASSGNEERVAFF
TRBJ1-3	TRBV28	CASTEQGTGNTIYF
TRBJ2-5	TRBV7-2	CASSRGAGETQYF
TRBJ1-2	TRBV6-5	CASSYSPQPTVGGYTF
TRBJ2-3	TRBV20-1	CSVRGGATDTQYF
TRBJ2-7	TRBV7-2	CASSSTLAGGSYEQYF
TRBJ2-2	TRBV4-3	CASSRVLLATGELFF
TRBJ2-4	TRBV12-3/TRBV12-4	CASSFRGRGDKNIQYF
TRBJ2-1	TRBV20-1	CSALTGTGLNEQFF
TRBJ2-2	TRBV12-3/TRBV12-4	CASSPGTTGELFF
TRBJ1-6	TRBV6-1	CATRGRGGYNSPLHF
TRBJ2-1	TRBV6-2/TRBV6-3	CASLMAPEWGNYEQFF
TRBJ2-7	TRBV20-1	CSATGGGNGYEQYF
TRBJ2-7	TRBV6-2/TRBV6-3	CASSYSGLAGREQYF
TRBJ1-4	TRBV12-3/TRBV12-4	CASSLRGSGEKLFF
TRBJ2-2	TRBV4-1	CASSHSTGRRVGGSENTGELFF
TRBJ2-5	TRBV12-3/TRBV12-4	CASSSPDRGLILQETQYF
TRBJ1-5	TRBV7-2	CASSLAMWGSQPQHF
TRBJ2-2	TRBV6-1	CASRPTSGRGGTGELFF
TRBJ1-5	TRBV6-5	CASSYRPGAITNQPQHF
TRBJ2-1	TRBV20-1	CSAKWRGPYNEQFF
TRBJ1-6	TRBV18	CASSPPGPGPYNSPLHF
TRBJ2-3	TRBV7-2	CASSGTSHPDTQYF
TRBJ1-4	TRBV6-5	CASSYTRDPATNEKLFF
TRBJ2-1	TRBV18	CASSPETGQKQFF
TRBJ1-1	TRBV5-1	CASSLGQGIRAFF
TRBJ2-1	TRBV5-1	CASSSTGGGGSYNEQFF
TRBJ2-2	TRBV12-3/TRBV12-4	CASSLLAGAGELFF
TRBJ2-7	TRBV20-1	CSARPGQGSWNEQYF